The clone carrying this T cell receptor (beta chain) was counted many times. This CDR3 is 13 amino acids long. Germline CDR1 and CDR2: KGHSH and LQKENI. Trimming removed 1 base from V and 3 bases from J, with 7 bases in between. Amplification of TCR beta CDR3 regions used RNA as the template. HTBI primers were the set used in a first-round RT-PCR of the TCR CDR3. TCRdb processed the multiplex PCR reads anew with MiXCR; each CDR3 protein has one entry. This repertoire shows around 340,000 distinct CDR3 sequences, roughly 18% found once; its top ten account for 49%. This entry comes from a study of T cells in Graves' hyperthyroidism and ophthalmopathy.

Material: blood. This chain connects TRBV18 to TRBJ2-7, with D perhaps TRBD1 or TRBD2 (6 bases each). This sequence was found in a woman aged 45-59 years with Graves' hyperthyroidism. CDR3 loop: CASSPQGGYEQYF. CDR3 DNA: TGTGCCAGCTCACCACAGGGGGGCTACGAGCAGTACTTC.